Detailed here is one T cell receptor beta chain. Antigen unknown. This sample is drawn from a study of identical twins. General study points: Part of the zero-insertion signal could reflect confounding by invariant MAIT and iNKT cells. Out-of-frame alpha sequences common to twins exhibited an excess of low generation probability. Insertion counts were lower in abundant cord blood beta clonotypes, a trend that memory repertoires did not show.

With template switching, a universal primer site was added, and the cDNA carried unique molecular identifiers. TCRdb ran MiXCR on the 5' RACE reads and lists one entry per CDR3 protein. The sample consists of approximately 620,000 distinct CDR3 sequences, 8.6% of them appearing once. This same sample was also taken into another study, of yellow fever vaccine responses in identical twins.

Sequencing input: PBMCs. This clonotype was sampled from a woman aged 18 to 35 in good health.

The DNA of the CDR3 is TGCGCCAGCATCTCGACAGGGGGCTCCCCAGGGGAGCTGTTTTTT. It yields the protein CASISTGGSPGELFF. The rearrangement joins TRBV5-1 to TRBJ2-2, with 10 bases that match TRBD1. The CDR3 has 15 residues. Unmatched junction bases numbered 10, after V lost 6 bases and J lost 8 bases. From germline, CDR1 is SGHRS and CDR2 YFSETQ.